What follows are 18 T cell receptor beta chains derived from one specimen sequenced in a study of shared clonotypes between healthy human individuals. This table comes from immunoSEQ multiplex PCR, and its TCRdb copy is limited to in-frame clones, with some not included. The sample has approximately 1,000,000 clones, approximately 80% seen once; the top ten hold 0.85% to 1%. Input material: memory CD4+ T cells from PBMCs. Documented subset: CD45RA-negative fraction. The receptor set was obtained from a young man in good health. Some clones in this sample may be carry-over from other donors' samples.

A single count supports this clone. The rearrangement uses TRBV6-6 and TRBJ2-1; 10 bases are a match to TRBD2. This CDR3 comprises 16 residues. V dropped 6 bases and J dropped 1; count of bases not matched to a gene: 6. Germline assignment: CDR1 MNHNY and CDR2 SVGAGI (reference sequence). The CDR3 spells CASSLAGVSSYNEQFF. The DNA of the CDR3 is TGTGCCAGCAGCCTAGCGGGGGTGTCTTCCTACAATGAGCAGTTCTTC.

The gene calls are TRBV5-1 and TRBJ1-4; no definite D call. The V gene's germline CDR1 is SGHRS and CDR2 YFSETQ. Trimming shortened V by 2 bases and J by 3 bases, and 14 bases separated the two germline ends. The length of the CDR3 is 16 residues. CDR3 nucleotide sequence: TGCGCCAGCAGCTTAATGCATCCGGAGGCTAATGAAAAACTGTTTTTT. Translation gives CASSLMHPEANEKLFF.

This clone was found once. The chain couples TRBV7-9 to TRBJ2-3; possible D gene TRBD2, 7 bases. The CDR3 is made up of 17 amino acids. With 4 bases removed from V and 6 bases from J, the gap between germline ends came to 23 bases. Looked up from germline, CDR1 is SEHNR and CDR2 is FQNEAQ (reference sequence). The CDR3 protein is CASSSRLGGAQVDTQYF. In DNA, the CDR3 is TGTGCCAGCAGCTCCCGGTTGGGGGGGGCGCAGGTGGATACGCAGTATTTT. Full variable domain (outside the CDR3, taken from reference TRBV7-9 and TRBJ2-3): DTGVSQNPRHKITKRGQNVTFRCDPISEHNRLYWYRQTLGQGPEFLTYFQNEAQLEKSRLLSDRFSAERPKGSFSTLEIQRTEQGDSAMYLCASSSRLGGAQVDTQYFGPGTRLTVL.

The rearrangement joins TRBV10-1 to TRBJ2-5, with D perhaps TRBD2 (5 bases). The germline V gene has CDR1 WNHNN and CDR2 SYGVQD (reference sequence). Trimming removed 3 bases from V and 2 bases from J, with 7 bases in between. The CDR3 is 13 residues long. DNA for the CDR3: TGCGCCAGCAGTGATGGCGGGCAAGAGACCCAGTACTTC. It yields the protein CASSDGGQETQYF.

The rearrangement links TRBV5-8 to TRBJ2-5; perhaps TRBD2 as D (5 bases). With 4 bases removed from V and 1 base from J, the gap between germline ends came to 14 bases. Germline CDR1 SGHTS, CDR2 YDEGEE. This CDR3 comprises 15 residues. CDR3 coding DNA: TGTGCCAGCAGCCCCCCGCAGAGGGCCCAAGAGACCCAGTACTTC. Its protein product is CASSPPQRAQETQYF.

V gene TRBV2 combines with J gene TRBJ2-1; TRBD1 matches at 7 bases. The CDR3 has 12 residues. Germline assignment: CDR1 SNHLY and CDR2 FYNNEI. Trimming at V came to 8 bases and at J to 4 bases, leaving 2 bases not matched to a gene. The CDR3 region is CASRDSYNEQFF. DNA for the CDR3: TGTGCCAGCCGGGACAGTTACAATGAGCAGTTCTTC.

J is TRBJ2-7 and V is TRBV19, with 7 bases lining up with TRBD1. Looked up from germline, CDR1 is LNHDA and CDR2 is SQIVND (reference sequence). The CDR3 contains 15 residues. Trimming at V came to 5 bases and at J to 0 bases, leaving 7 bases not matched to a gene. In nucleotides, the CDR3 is TGTGCCAGTAGTTTAGGGGGCCGCGGCTCCTACGAGCAGTACTTC. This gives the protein CASSLGGRGSYEQYF.

CDR3 region: CASTDGPGGTQYF. CDR3 DNA sequence: TGCGCCAGCACCGACGGCCCTGGAGGGACCCAGTACTTC. This rearrangement joins TRBV5-1 to TRBJ2-5, with D perhaps matching TRBD2 (5 bases). This CDR3 contains 13 residues. Germline assignment: CDR1 SGHRS and CDR2 YFSETQ. The germline V and J ends were trimmed by 6 bases and 7 bases, with 16 bases remaining between them.

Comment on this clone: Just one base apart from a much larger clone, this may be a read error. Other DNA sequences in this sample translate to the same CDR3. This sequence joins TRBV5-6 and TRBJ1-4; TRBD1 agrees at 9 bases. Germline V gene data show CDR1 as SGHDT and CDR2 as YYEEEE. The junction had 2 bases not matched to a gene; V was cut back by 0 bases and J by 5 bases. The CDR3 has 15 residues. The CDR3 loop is CASSLVGTGNEKLFF. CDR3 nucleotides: TGTGCCAGCAGCTTGGTGGGGACAGGGAATGAAAAACTGTTTTTT.

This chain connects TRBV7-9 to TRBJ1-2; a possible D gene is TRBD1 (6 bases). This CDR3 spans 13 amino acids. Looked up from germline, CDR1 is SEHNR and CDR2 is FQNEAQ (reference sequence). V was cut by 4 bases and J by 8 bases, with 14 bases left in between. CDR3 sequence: CASSSQGPEGYTF. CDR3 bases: TGTGCCAGCAGCTCACAGGGTCCGGAAGGCTACACCTTC.

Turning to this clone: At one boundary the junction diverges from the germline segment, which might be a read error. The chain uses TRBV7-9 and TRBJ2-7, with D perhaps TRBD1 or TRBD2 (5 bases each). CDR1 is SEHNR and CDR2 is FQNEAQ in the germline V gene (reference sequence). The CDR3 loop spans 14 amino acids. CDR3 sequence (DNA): TGTGCCAGCAGCTTAAACTTCGGGACCCCAAAGGCGGACTTC. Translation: CASSLNFGTPKADF.

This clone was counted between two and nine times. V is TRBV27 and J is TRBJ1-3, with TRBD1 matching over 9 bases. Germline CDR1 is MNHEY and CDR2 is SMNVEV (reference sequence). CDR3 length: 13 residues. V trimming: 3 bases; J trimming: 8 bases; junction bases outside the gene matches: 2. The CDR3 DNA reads TGTGCCAGCAGTTTTGACAGGGGGGACACCATATATTTT. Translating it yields CASSFDRGDTIYF.

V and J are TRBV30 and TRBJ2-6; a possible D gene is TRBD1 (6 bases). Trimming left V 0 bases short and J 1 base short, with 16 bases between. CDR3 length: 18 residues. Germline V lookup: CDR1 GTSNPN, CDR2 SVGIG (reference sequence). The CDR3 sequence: CAWSVRAGDRSGANVLTF. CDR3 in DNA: TGTGCCTGGAGTGTACGGGCAGGGGATCGGTCTGGGGCCAACGTCCTGACTTTC.

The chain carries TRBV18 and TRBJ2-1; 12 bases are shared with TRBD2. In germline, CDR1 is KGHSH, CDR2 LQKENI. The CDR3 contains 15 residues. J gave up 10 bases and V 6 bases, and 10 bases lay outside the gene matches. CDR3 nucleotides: TGTGCCAGCTCCCGGGGACTAGCGGGCCGTATCGAGCAGTTCTTC. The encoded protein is CASSRGLAGRIEQFF.

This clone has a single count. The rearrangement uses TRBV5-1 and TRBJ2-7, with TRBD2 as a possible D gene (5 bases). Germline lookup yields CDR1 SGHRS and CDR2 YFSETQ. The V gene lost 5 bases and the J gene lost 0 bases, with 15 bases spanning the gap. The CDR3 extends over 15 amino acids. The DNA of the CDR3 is TGCGCCAGCAGACTAGACGCAAGGAGCTCCTACGAGCAGTACTTC. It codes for CASRLDARSSYEQYF.

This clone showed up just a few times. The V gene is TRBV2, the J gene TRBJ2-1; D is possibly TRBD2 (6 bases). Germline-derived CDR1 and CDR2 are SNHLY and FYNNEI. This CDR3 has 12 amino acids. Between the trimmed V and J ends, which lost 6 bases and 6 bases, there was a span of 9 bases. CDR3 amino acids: CASRARGNEQFF. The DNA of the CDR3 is TGTGCCAGCAGAGCGCGGGGCAATGAGCAGTTCTTC.

The DNA of the CDR3 is TGCGCCAGCAGCCTCGGGGACAGGGGGCCTCTCTCCTATGGCTACACCTTC. Residues: CASSLGDRGPLSYGYTF. The V and J genes are TRBV4-1 and TRBJ1-2; TRBD1 matches 12 bases. The J segment lost 4 bases and the V segment lost 4 bases, leaving 10 bases of the junction unmatched. The CDR3 is 17 amino acids. Looked up from germline, CDR1 is MGHRA and CDR2 is YSYEKL.

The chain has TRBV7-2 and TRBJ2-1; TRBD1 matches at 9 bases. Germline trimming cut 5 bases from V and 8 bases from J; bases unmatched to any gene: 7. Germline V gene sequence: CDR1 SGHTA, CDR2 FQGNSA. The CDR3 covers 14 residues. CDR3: CASSATGGRHEQFF. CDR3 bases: TGTGCCAGCAGCGCAACAGGGGGCCGGCATGAGCAGTTCTTC.